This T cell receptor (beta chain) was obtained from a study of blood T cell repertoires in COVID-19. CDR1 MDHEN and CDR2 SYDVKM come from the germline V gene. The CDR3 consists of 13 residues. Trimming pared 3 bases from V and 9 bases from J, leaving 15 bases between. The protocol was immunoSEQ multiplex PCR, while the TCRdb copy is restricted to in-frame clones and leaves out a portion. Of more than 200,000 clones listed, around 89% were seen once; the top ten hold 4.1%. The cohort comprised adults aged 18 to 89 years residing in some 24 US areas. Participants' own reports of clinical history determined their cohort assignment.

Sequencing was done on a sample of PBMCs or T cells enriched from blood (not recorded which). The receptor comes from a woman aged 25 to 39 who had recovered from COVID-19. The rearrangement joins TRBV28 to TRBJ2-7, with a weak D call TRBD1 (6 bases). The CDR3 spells CASSFGRGIGQYF. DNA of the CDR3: TGTGCCAGCAGTTTCGGTAGGGGGATCGGGCAGTACTTC.